This T cell receptor (beta chain) was sequenced for a study of regulatory T cells in long-lasting Graves disease. Whole-study context: More than 5 years of antithyroid drugs with positive TSH receptor antibodies defined persistent Graves' disease.

The CDR3 is 16 residues long. Germline-derived CDR1 and CDR2 are MDHEN and SYDVKM. V lost 3 bases and J lost 2, with 16 bases in between. Time point specified: persistent/refractory GD, antithyroid drugs over 5 years with positive TRAb. From RNA extracted from PBMCs, the TCR library was made. The source of the patients was an endocrinology department in Xi'an, China. The authors built TCR beta libraries using iRepertoire HTBI primers and Arm-PCR of CDR3 regions. In the authors' workflow: Looking across samples, the authors found under 75 TRBV and 15 or so TRBJ segments. TCRdb passed the multiplex PCR reads through MiXCR, listing each CDR3 protein once. These V and J calls originate from TCRdb's pipeline instead of the authors' own analysis. The repertoire holds 300,000 or so distinct CDR3 sequences, with about 18% as singletons. This clonotype was seen many times.

The TCR comes from a female donor with Graves disease. V is TRBV28 and J is TRBJ2-5; D perhaps matches TRBD2 (5 bases). Specimen: peripheral blood mononuclear cells (PBMCs), collected when the disease was refractory, from a patient treated with antithyroid drugs. The CDR3 region is CASSLLLVRVQETQYF. Here the CDR3 DNA reads TGTGCCAGCAGTTTGTTACTTGTGAGGGTACAAGAGACCCAGTACTTC.